The present TCR beta chain was sequenced within a study of tissue T cells after allogeneic stem cell transplantation. The CDR3 totals 16 residues. CDR1 KGHTA and CDR2 FQNQQP come from the germline V gene. The repertoire was sequenced with immunoSEQ multiplex PCR; TCRdb's copy has only in-frame clones and lacks some. The sample shows several thousand clones, about half of them seen only once. Time point denoted: mouse harvest day 7 after allogeneic transplant. Tail vein injection delivered 10^7 T-cell-depleted bone marrow cells and 10^6 splenic CD5+ T cells. As regards this clone: Germline and genes: mouse. Read sequence stops 1 residue before the CDR3 end, and the germline J gene provides the missing end.

The sample consisted of gut tissue. The receptor was derived from a female BALB/c mouse given C57BL/6 T cells with graft-versus-host disease after an allogeneic hematopoietic cell transplant. This chain uses TRBV23 with TRBJ2-3; the DNA was not used to check the table's D call, TRBD1. Partial CDR3 DNA: TGCTCCAGCAGTCAATCGGGACAGGGTGGTGCAGAAACGCTGTAT. Protein product: CSSSQSGQGGAETLY. The whole CDR3 is CSSSQSGQGGAETLYF.